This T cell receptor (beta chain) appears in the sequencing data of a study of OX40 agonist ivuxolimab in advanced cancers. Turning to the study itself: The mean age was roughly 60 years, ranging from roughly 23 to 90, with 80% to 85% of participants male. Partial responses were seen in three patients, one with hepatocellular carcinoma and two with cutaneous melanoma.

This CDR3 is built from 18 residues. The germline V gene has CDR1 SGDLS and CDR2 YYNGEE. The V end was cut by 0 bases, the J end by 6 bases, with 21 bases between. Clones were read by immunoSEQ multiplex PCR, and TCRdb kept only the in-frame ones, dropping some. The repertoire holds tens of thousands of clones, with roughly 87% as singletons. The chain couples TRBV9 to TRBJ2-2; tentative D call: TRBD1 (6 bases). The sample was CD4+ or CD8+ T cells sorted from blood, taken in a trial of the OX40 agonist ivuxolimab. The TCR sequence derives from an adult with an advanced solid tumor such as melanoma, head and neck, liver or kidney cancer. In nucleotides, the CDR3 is TGTGCCAGCAGCGTAGCCGGGACATTGAATTTTTTGGCCGGGGAGCTGTTTTTT. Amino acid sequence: CASSVAGTLNFLAGELFF.